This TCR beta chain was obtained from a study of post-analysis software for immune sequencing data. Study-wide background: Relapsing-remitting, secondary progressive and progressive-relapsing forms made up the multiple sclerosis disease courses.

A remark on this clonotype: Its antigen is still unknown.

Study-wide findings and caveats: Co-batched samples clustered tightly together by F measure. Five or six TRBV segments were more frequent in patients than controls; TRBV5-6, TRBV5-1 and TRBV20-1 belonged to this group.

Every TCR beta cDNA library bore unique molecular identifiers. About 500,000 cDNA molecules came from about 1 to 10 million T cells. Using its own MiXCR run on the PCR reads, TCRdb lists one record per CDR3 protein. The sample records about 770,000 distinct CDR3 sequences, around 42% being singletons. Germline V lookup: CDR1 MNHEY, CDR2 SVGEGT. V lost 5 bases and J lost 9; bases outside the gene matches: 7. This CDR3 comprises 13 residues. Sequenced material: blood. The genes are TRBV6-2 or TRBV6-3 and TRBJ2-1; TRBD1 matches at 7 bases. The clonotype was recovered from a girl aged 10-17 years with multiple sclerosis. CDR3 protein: CASSVTGVGEQFF. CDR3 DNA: TGTGCCAGCAGTGTCACAGGGGTGGGTGAGCAGTTCTTC.